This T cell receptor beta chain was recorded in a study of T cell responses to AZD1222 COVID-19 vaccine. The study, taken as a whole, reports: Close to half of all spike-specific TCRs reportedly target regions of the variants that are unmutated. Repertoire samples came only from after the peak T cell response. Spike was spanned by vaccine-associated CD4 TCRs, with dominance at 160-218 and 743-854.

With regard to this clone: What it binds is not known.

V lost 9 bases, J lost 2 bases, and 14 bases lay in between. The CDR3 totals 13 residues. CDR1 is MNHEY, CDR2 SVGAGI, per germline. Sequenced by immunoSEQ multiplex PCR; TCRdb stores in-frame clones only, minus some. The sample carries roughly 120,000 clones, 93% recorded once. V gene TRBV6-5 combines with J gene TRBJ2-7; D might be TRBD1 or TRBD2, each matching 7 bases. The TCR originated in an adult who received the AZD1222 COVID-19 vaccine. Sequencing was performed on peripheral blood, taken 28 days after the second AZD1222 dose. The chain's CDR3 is CASQQGTTYEQYF. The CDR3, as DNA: TGTGCCAGTCAACAGGGGACTACCTACGAGCAGTACTTC.